This TCR beta chain was retrieved from a study of post-analysis software for immune sequencing data. About this clonotype: What it recognizes is unknown.

The authors incorporated unique molecular identifiers into the TCR beta cDNA libraries. TCRdb reanalysed the PCR reads using MiXCR and keeps one entry per CDR3 protein. The sample holds more than 350,000 distinct CDR3 sequences; 30% to 45% are singletons and the top ten take approximately 7.1%. General study results and limits: Among roughly five TRBV segments more frequent in patients than controls were TRBV5-6, TRBV5-1 and TRBV20-1.

The CDR3 has 16 residues. CDR1 SSHAT and CDR2 FNYEAQ come from the germline V gene (reference sequence). The sequence came from a girl aged 2-15 years with multiple sclerosis. Sequencing was carried out using blood. This chain links TRBV7-7 with TRBJ2-5; weak D call: TRBD2 (6 bases). The J call is uncertain, as TRBJ2-1 better fits the DNA end. CDR3 bases: TGTGCCAGCAGCTTAGGAGGCTTAGGAGGGCGAGAGACCCAGTTCTTC. This sequence encodes CASSLGGLGGRETQFF.